This T cell receptor beta chain was recovered during a study of cytomegalovirus exposure and HLA in healthy donors. Study-level background: Samples from HLA-typed donors yielded approximately 88 million unique TCRs in an early data release.

Germline lookup yields CDR1 MNHNS and CDR2 SASEGT. V was cut by 6 bases and J by 2 bases, with 5 bases left in between. The CDR3 is 13 residues long. The PCR employed 60 Vbeta primers together with 13 Jbeta primers. Sequencing used immunoSEQ multiplex PCR; TCRdb keeps in-frame clones, though not all of them. Among about 200,000 clones listed, about 77% were seen once. Specimen: PBMCs. This receptor was taken from a woman aged 25 to 39 in good health and CMV-seronegative. The chain uses TRBV6-1 and TRBJ2-6; D possibly corresponds to TRBD1 (5 bases). The CDR3 coding sequence is TGTGCCAGCAGGGGGCCTGGGGCCAACGTCCTGACTTTC. Its protein product is CASRGPGANVLTF.